Listed here are 16 T cell receptor beta chains from one sample, sequenced in a study of blood T cell repertoires in COVID-19. Method: immunoSEQ multiplex PCR; TCRdb's copy keeps in-frame clones and lacks some. In the table there are 350,000 to 500,000 clones, 70% to 90% of which are singletons. Sequencing used PBMCs or T cells enriched from blood (not recorded which). All receptors come from a woman under 30 who had been exposed to COVID-19.

This rearrangement joins TRBV6-5 to TRBJ2-7; a weak D match, TRBD2 (6 bases). V lost 11 bases and J lost 3, with 14 bases in between. Germline CDR1 MNHEY, CDR2 SVGAGI. The CDR3 spans 12 residues. DNA for the CDR3: TGTGCCGGTGGAGGGGAACGCTACGAGCAGTACTTC. Translated: CAGGGERYEQYF.

The rearrangement links TRBV7-2 to TRBJ2-3; possibly TRBD2 for D (6 bases). The CDR3 is made up of 15 amino acids. V lost 1 base and J 10 bases, leaving 18 bases between the germline ends. Germline lookup yields CDR1 SGHTA and CDR2 FQGNSA. In DNA form, the CDR3 reads TGTGCCAGCAGCTTAGGGGGGGTTACTTCGGGTGCGCAGTATTTT. It yields the protein CASSLGGVTSGAQYF.

The chain employs TRBV19 and TRBJ2-1; the match to TRBD1 covers 8 bases. The CDR3 is made up of 15 amino acids. Germline CDR1 reads LNHDA; CDR2 reads SQIVND (reference sequence). J was trimmed by 6 bases and V by 3 bases; bases with no gene match: 7. The CDR3 DNA reads as TGTGCCAGTAGTATCGGGACAGGAGCCCCCAATGAGCAGTTCTTC. This encodes CASSIGTGAPNEQFF.

This chain links TRBV28 with TRBJ1-6, with 11 positions matching TRBD1. Germline V gene sequence: CDR1 MDHEN, CDR2 SYDVKM. The CDR3 runs 16 residues. V lost 2 bases to trimming and J lost 9 bases; unmatched junction nucleotides: 6. CDR3 protein: CASSLPPGTGGSPLHF. In DNA form, the CDR3 reads TGTGCCAGCAGTTTACCCCCTGGGACAGGGGGTTCACCCCTCCACTTT.

As concerns this clone: The sample contains more than one DNA sequence encoding this CDR3. The V gene is TRBV10-2, the J gene TRBJ2-7; D is perhaps TRBD1 (6 bases). Germline CDR1 is WSHSY and CDR2 is SAAADI. V lost 3 bases and J lost 1, with 13 bases in between. The CDR3 is made up of 15 amino acids. In nucleotides, the CDR3 is TGCGCCAGCAGTGATGGGGGACAACTTTCCTACGAGCAGTACTTC. As protein: CASSDGGQLSYEQYF.

The chain joins TRBV24-1 to TRBJ2-3; TRBD2 matches at 8 bases. J was trimmed by 0 bases and V by 1 base; bases with no gene match: 8. From germline, CDR1 is KGHDR and CDR2 SFDVKD. The CDR3 totals 18 residues. The CDR3 spells CATSDLEVAGTSTDTQYF. CDR3 in DNA: TGTGCCACCAGTGATTTAGAGGTAGCGGGGACCAGCACAGATACGCAGTATTTT.

This chain connects TRBV5-4 to TRBJ2-5, with TRBD1 matching over 10 bases. This CDR3 region has 15 residues. CDR1 and CDR2 (germline): SGHNT, YYREEE (reference sequence). The junction had 7 bases not matched to a gene; V was cut back by 4 bases and J by 4 bases. CDR3 residues: CASSMGGTGAETQYF. The CDR3 DNA follows: TGTGCCAGCAGCATGGGGGGGACAGGGGCAGAGACCCAGTACTTC.

This clone was seen only once. It is unclear where the CDR3 begins or ends on the DNA, so no DNA is shown, and the CDR3 is as TCRdb lists it. This chain uses TRBV7-5 with TRBJ2-7; TRBD2, the table's D call, lacks a check against the DNA. TRBV7-5 is assigned pseudogene status. The CDR3 totals 14 residues, both ends included. The CDR3 region is CGGAPGYDCREQYF.

This rearrangement joins TRBV10-1 to TRBJ1-1, with 7 bases that match TRBD1. V shed 5 bases and J 0 bases; nucleotides not matched to a gene: 12. This CDR3 spans 17 amino acids. Per germline, CDR1 WNHNN and CDR2 SYGVQD (reference sequence). The CDR3 is CASSYRGGDLMNTEAFF. CDR3 DNA: TGCGCCAGCAGTTACAGGGGTGGGGACCTCATGAACACTGAAGCTTTCTTT.

This chain joins TRBV19 and TRBJ2-7; 7 nucleotides agree with TRBD2. Germline values: CDR1 LNHDA, CDR2 SQIVND (reference sequence). J was trimmed by 2 bases and V by 4 bases; bases with no gene match: 5. The CDR3 totals 14 residues. The CDR3 sequence is CASSKSGTPYEQYF. DNA of the CDR3: TGTGCCAGTAGTAAGAGCGGGACCCCCTACGAGCAGTACTTC.

The chain couples TRBV2 to TRBJ2-2, with a tentative D call TRBD1 (5 bases). This CDR3 contains 15 residues. The germline CDR1 and CDR2 sequences are SNHLY and FYNNEI. Deletions cut 8 bases from V and 1 base from J, with 14 bases between. The CDR3 DNA reads as TGTGCCAGCTTCCTTGGGGCTGAGAACACCGGGGAGCTGTTTTTT. Translated, it gives CASFLGAENTGELFF.

The chain has TRBV19 and TRBJ1-5; D call uncertain. Trimming pared 1 base from V and 6 bases from J, leaving 13 bases between. This CDR3 region has 15 residues. Germline loops: CDR1 LNHDA, CDR2 SQIVND (reference sequence). The DNA of the CDR3 is TGTGCCAGTAGTATAGGAGGTCAGCTTAGTCAGCCCCAGCATTTT. The encoded protein is CASSIGGQLSQPQHF.

With regard to this clone: A junction boundary mismatches the germline segment, possibly from a read error. The V gene is TRBV3-1 (or the pseudogene TRBV3-2), the J gene TRBJ1-2, with D possibly TRBD1 on 5 matching bases. Per germline, CDR1 LGHDT and CDR2 YNNKEL (reference sequence). This CDR3 contains 13 residues. CDR3 region: CASSRGQDSLLFF. The CDR3 nucleotides are TGTGCCAGCAGCCGAGGCCAAGACAGCTTGTTGTTCTTC.

Worth noting for this clone: The identical CDR3 is also encoded by other nucleotide sequences in the sample. The genes are TRBV7-2 and TRBJ1-5, with a possible D match to TRBD1 (6 bases). This CDR3 spans 14 amino acids. V was clipped by 5 bases and J by 6 bases, with 14 bases between them. Germline assignment: CDR1 SGHTA and CDR2 FQGNSA. The CDR3 here is CASSLGGVAQPQHF. The CDR3 coding sequence is TGTGCCAGCAGCCTAGGGGGGGTGGCTCAGCCCCAGCATTTT.

On this clone: In the same sample, other DNA sequences code for this CDR3. This rearrangement joins TRBV28 to TRBJ1-6; no firm D call. V was clipped by 1 base and J by 0 bases, with 7 bases between them. Per germline, CDR1 MDHEN and CDR2 SYDVKM. The CDR3 runs to 16 residues. CDR3 amino acids: CASSLLGSSYNSPLHF. The CDR3 nucleotides read TGTGCCAGCAGTTTATTAGGGAGCTCCTATAATTCACCCCTCCACTTT.

This clone occurred once. This sequence joins TRBV25-1 and TRBJ2-7; 8 nucleotides agree with TRBD1. Looked up from germline, CDR1 is MGHDK and CDR2 is SYGVNS. The CDR3 is 15 residues long. V shed 8 bases, J shed 2 bases, and the junction held 11 bases outside the gene matches. CDR3 bases: TGTGCCAGCCATAGTACGGGACAGGCAACCTACGAGCAGTACTTC. It specifies CASHSTGQATYEQYF.